This is a list of T cell receptor beta chains from one sample in a study of CD8 T cells in Susac syndrome. TCRdb re-called the immunoSEQ multiplex PCR reads through MiXCR, storing one row per CDR3 protein. The data hold some 110,000 distinct CDR3 sequences, with 90% to 95% observed a single time. Sequencing was done on a sample of CD4+ T cells from PBMCs. The origin of the receptors is a human donor in good health. CDR3s include the opening cysteine and the closing phenylalanine or tryptophan. Each record gives: clone size, J gene, D gene, V gene, CDR3 DNA, CDR3 protein. The D gene is left open where the match is weak. Size tells how often a clone was seen (once, few, many) or the class of an expanded clone, and some rows leave it out.

>-|TRBJ2-7|-|TRBV19
TGTGCCAGTGGTTTTGAATACGAGCAGTACTTC
CASGFEYEQYF
>-|TRBJ2-4|-|TRBV7-9
TGTGCCAGCAGCCCCGGGAGCACGAACATTCAGTACTTC
CASSPGSTNIQYF
>-|TRBJ2-5|-|TRBV19
TGTGCCAGTAGTCTCGGTACATCCCAAGAGACCCAGTACTTC
CASSLGTSQETQYF
>-|TRBJ2-7|-|TRBV7-2
TGTGCCAGCAGCTATCTATTACGCCGCTCCTACGAGCAGTACTTC
CASSYLLRRSYEQYF
>-|TRBJ1-2|-|TRBV20-1
TGCAGTGCTTGGACTGTACTAATCGGCTACACCTTC
CSAWTVLIGYTF
>-|TRBJ1-2|-|TRBV15
TGTGCCACTTCCAAGGGACCAGGGACGCTGGCTAACTATGGCTACACCTTC
CATSKGPGTLANYGYTF
>-|TRBJ2-2|TRBD1|TRBV19
TGTGCCAGTAGTATCTTGGACAGGGGGACCGGGGAGCTGTTTTTT
CASSILDRGTGELFF
>-|TRBJ2-5|-|TRBV24-1
TGTGCCACCAGTGAGACACGGGGCTTTCAGGAGACCCAGTACTTC
CATSETRGFQETQYF
>once|TRBJ1-5|-|TRBV9
TGTGCCAGCAGCGTAGGGGACGGCTCTTACCAGCCCCAGCATTTT
CASSVGDGSYQPQHF
>-|TRBJ1-1|-|TRBV6-2/TRBV6-3
TGTGCCAGCACATGGCCACAGGGAGCAGCTTTCTTT
CASTWPQGAAFF
>-|TRBJ1-5|-|TRBV20-1
TGCAGTGTCACGGACAACAATCAGCCCCAGCATTTT
CSVTDNNQPQHF
>-|TRBJ1-1|-|TRBV30
TGTGCCTGGAGTGTAGTTCATAGCACTGAAGCTTTCTTT
CAWSVVHSTEAFF
>-|TRBJ1-1|-|TRBV29-1
TGCAGCGTTGAGGTCTTTACGAACACTGAAGCTTTCTTT
CSVEVFTNTEAFF
>-|TRBJ1-2|TRBD1|TRBV18
TGTGCCAGCTCACCAGACAGGGGTGTGAGCTACACCTTC
CASSPDRGVSYTF
>-|TRBJ2-5|TRBD2|TRBV5-1
TGCGCCAGCAGCTCTGGACTAGCGGGACTTCAAGAGACCCAGTACTTC
CASSSGLAGLQETQYF
>-|TRBJ1-1|TRBD1|TRBV6-2/TRBV6-3
TGTGCCAGCAGTTACAGAGCCGTTGGGACAGGGGAAGCTTTCTTT
CASSYRAVGTGEAFF
>-|TRBJ2-5|-|TRBV20-1
TGCAGTGCTTCAGGGGGGGATCAAGAGACCCAGTACTTC
CSASGGDQETQYF
>-|TRBJ2-7|-|TRBV18
TGTGCCAGCTCACCACCGAACAAGTACGAGCAGTACTTC
CASSPPNKYEQYF
>once|TRBJ2-5|-|TRBV7-9
TGTGCCAGCAGCGTATTCCGGGACGAAGAGACCCAGTACTTC
CASSVFRDEETQYF
>-|TRBJ2-1|TRBD2|TRBV4-2
TGTGCCAGCAGCCAAGATGGGACTAGCCTCGATGAGCAGTTCTTC
CASSQDGTSLDEQFF
>-|TRBJ2-1|-|TRBV6-4
TGTGCCAGCAGTGAGGGACTCCTGAGCTCCTACAATGAGCAGTTCTTC
CASSEGLLSSYNEQFF
>-|TRBJ2-7|-|TRBV3-1
TGTGCCAGCAGTGGTAGCGGCGGCTCCTACGAGCAGTACTTC
CASSGSGGSYEQYF
>-|TRBJ1-5|-|TRBV30
TGTGCCTTGGCGGACGGGAATCAGCCCCAGCATTTT
CALADGNQPQHF
>-|TRBJ2-7|TRBD2|TRBV29-1
TGCAGCGTTTCGGGACTAGCGGGCTCCTACGAGCAGTACTTC
CSVSGLAGSYEQYF
>once|TRBJ1-1|-|TRBV18
TGTGCCAGCTCACCACCGACCGGATACACTGAAGCTTTCTTT
CASSPPTGYTEAFF
>-|TRBJ1-2|TRBD1|TRBV30
TGTGCCTGGAGTGTAGCAGGGGGCCAACCCTATGGCTACACCTTC
CAWSVAGGQPYGYTF
>-|TRBJ2-5|TRBD2|TRBV5-1
TGCGCCAGCAGCCCCCCCGTGGGACTAGCGGGAGGAGAGACCCAGTACTTC
CASSPPVGLAGGETQYF
>-|TRBJ1-1|-|TRBV14
TGTGCCAGCAGCCAAGTGGTCGTATCTGAAGCTTTCTTT
CASSQVVVSEAFF
>-|TRBJ2-7|TRBD1|TRBV24-1
TGTGCCACTCTTTCCCGGGACAGGGGGATCCCAACTACCTACGAGCAGTACTTC
CATLSRDRGIPTTYEQYF
>-|TRBJ2-6|TRBD2|TRBV19
TGTGCCAGTAGTCTAAGGCTAGCGGGAGGGCCCTCTGGGGCCAACGTCCTGACTTTC
CASSLRLAGGPSGANVLTF
>-|TRBJ2-2|-|TRBV18
TGTGCCAGCTCACTGAACTATTACACCGGGGAGCTGTTTTTT
CASSLNYYTGELFF
>-|TRBJ2-7|-|TRBV5-4
TGTGCCAGCACCCGTGGAGGAGACGGGTTCGAGCAGTACTTC
CASTRGGDGFEQYF
>-|TRBJ2-7|TRBD2|TRBV29-1
TGCAGCGTCCGAAGGGGAGCGGGAGTTTCTTACGAGCAGTACTTC
CSVRRGAGVSYEQYF
>-|TRBJ2-7|-|TRBV7-9
TGTGCCAGCAGCTTCACCGGGGAAGTCGAGCAGTACTTC
CASSFTGEVEQYF
>-|TRBJ1-2|-|TRBV7-2
TGTGCCAGCAGCGTAGACGTAGGGCAGGCCAGCTATGGCTACACCTTC
CASSVDVGQASYGYTF
>-|TRBJ2-7|-|TRBV2
TGTGCCAGCAGCGCCCGAATGGGAAGCTCCTACGAGCAGTACTTC
CASSARMGSSYEQYF
>-|TRBJ2-1|TRBD2|TRBV15
TGTGCCACCAGCAGAGAACTAGCGGGAGACAATGAGCAGTTCTTC
CATSRELAGDNEQFF
>-|TRBJ2-2|-|TRBV20-1
TGCAGTACCCTAAGCCGTGGCACCGGGGAGCTGTTTTTT
CSTLSRGTGELFF
>-|TRBJ2-1|-|TRBV29-1
TGCAGCTCTTATACTCCACCCAATGAGCAGTTCTTC
CSSYTPPNEQFF
>-|TRBJ2-3|-|TRBV4-1
TGCGCCAGCAGCCAAGAATACCGAAGCACAAGAGATACGCAGTATTTT
CASSQEYRSTRDTQYF
>-|TRBJ1-2|TRBD1|TRBV3-1
TGTGCCAGCAGCCGAGGACAGGCAGACTATGGCTACACCTTC
CASSRGQADYGYTF
>-|TRBJ2-7|-|TRBV3-1
TGTGCCAGCAGCAAGGAGCCCCTAAAGGGAGAGCAGTACTTC
CASSKEPLKGEQYF
>-|TRBJ2-1|TRBD2|TRBV5-1
TGCGCCAGCAGCAGGGCGGGAGGATCAGCCGATGAGCAGTTCTTC
CASSRAGGSADEQFF
>-|TRBJ1-1|-|TRBV21-1
TGTGCCAGCAGCCCTCGGACAGGGGAGCAGATGAACACTGAAGCTTTCTTT
CASSPRTGEQMNTEAFF
>-|TRBJ2-4|-|TRBV6-2/TRBV6-3
TGTGCCAGCAGTTACTCGCCAGGGGAGGGGAACATTCAGTACTTC
CASSYSPGEGNIQYF
>-|TRBJ2-1|TRBD1|TRBV2
TGTGCCAGCAGTATGGACAGGGGGCTTAGGAATGAGCAGTTCTTC
CASSMDRGLRNEQFF
>-|TRBJ1-1|-|TRBV2
TGTGCCAGCAGCTGGGAGGGGATGAACACTGAAGCTTTCTTT
CASSWEGMNTEAFF
>-|TRBJ2-7|TRBD2|TRBV4-1
TGCGCCAGCAGCCCGCTACCGCCAGCGGGAGTTCCCGAGCAGTACTTC
CASSPLPPAGVPEQYF
>-|TRBJ1-1|-|TRBV7-2
TGTGCCAGCAGCTTAGTGGAGGGGACCACTGAAGCTTTCTTT
CASSLVEGTTEAFF
>-|TRBJ1-2|-|TRBV27
TGTGCCAGCAGTTCCTTGACGGGACTGGACTATGGCTACACCTTC
CASSSLTGLDYGYTF